This T cell receptor beta chain was documented in a study of OX40 agonist ivuxolimab in advanced cancers. Sequencing used immunoSEQ multiplex PCR; TCRdb keeps in-frame clones, though not all of them. Of tens of thousands of clones in the sample, more than 80% were seen once. Trimming removed 4 bases from V and 4 bases from J, with 20 bases in between. The CDR3 has 16 amino acids. Per the germline V gene, CDR1 is SGHRS and CDR2 is YFSETQ. This TCR was recovered from an adult with an advanced solid tumor such as melanoma, head and neck, liver or kidney cancer. This sample comprised CD4+ or CD8+ T cells sorted from blood, obtained in a trial of the OX40 agonist ivuxolimab. This rearrangement joins TRBV5-1 to TRBJ2-5, with D unresolved. The CDR3 region has the DNA TGCGCCAGCAGCGTCCGGGCCCCCCTTGCCACAGAGACCCAGTACTTC. It codes for CASSVRAPLATETQYF.